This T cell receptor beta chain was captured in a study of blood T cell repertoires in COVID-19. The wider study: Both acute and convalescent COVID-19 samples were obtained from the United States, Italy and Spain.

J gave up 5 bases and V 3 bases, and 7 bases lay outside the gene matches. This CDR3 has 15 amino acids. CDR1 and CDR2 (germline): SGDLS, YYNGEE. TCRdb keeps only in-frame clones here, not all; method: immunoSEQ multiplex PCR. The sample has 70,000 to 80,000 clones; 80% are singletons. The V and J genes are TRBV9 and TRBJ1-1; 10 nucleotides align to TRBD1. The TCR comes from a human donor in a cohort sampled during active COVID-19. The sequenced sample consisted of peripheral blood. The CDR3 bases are TGTGCCAGCAGCGCCGGGACAGGGGTTCTAACTGAAGCTTTCTTT. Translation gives CASSAGTGVLTEAFF.